The TCR beta chain described here comes from a study of T-cell memory formation after mild COVID-19. A few counts support this clonotype. Antigen unknown. The V gene lost 1 base and the J gene lost 0 bases, with 6 bases spanning the gap. The CDR3 spans 14 residues. Germline CDR1 and CDR2: SNHLY and FYNNEI. Study conclusions and caveats: Some responding clones appeared in pre-infection memory, suggesting cross-reactive memory joined.

Sample barcodes and UMIs were carried by the TCR alpha and TCR beta cDNA libraries that 5'RACE generated with constant-segment primers. Via MiXCR, TCRdb re-called the 5' RACE reads, giving one row per CDR3 protein. This sample yields about 110,000 distinct CDR3 sequences, of which about 18% are seen a single time; roughly 6% belongs to the top ten. This receptor was taken from a man aged 18 to 30 who had mild COVID-19 (a few samples of this study predate the infection). Cell type and time point are not known. Sequencing was carried out using PBMCs or a T cell subset sorted from them (not recorded which). This chain links TRBV2 with TRBJ1-2; D remains ambiguous. The CDR3 DNA reads TGTGCCAGCAGTGAAGTGGTGGCTAACTATGGCTACACCTTC. Its protein product is CASSEVVANYGYTF.